Only a few counts were recorded for the clone carrying this T cell receptor beta chain. This specimen belongs to a study of T-cell reconstitution after alpha-beta-depleted transplantation in children. Looked up from germline, CDR1 is SGHVS and CDR2 is FQNEAQ. V was trimmed by 3 bases and J by 4 bases, leaving 9 bases between them. This CDR3 is built from 13 residues. A library of TCRbeta sequences, prepared with unique molecular identifiers, was generated. TCRdb reprocessed the PCR reads via MiXCR and lists one record per CDR3 protein. The sample records roughly 500,000 distinct CDR3 sequences, approximately 20% being singletons.

V and J are TRBV7-8 and TRBJ1-2; D remains ambiguous. The receptor comes from a human donor who donated a stem cell graft to a child with acute lymphoblastic leukemia. Sequencing was performed on PBMCs from the stem cell graft donor, taken from the stem cell graft. The CDR3 spells CASSFAEVYGYTF. As DNA, the CDR3 is TGTGCCAGCAGCTTCGCGGAAGTCTATGGCTACACCTTC.